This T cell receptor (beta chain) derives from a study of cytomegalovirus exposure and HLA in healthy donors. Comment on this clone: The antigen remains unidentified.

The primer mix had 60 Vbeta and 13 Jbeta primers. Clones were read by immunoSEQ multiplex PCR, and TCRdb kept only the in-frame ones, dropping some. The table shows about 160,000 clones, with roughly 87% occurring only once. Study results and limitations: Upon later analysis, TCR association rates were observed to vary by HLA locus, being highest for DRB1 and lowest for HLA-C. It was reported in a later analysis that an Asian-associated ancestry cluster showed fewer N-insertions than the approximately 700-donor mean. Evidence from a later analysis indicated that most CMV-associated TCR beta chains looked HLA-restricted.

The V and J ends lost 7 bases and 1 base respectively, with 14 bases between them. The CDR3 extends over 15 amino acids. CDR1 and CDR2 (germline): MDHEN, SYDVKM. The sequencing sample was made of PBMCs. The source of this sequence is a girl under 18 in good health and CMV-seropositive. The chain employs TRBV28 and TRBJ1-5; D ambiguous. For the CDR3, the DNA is TGTGCCAGCACCCGTTCGTTCCAGAGCAATCAGCCCCAGCATTTT. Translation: CASTRSFQSNQPQHF.